This TCR beta chain was documented in a study of blood T cell repertoires in COVID-19. Study context: Acute and convalescent COVID-19 samples came from the United States, Italy and Spain.

This clone has just one count. V gave up 6 bases and J gave up 4 bases; unmatched junction bases: 8. The CDR3 extends over 15 amino acids. Looked up from germline, CDR1 is MDHEN and CDR2 is SYDVKM. The data were produced by immunoSEQ multiplex PCR, yet TCRdb's version contains in-frame clones alone and is incomplete. Of 450,000 or so clones in the sample, approximately 89% are singletons; the top ten hold about 1.6%. The sequenced sample was peripheral blood. The TCR sequence derives from a woman in her forties with COVID-19, enrolled during active disease. V gene TRBV28 combines with J gene TRBJ1-4, with 7 bases lining up with TRBD1. The CDR3 sequence: CASSANRGFNEKLFF. CDR3 nucleotides: TGTGCCAGCAGCGCTAACAGGGGCTTTAATGAAAAACTGTTTTTT.